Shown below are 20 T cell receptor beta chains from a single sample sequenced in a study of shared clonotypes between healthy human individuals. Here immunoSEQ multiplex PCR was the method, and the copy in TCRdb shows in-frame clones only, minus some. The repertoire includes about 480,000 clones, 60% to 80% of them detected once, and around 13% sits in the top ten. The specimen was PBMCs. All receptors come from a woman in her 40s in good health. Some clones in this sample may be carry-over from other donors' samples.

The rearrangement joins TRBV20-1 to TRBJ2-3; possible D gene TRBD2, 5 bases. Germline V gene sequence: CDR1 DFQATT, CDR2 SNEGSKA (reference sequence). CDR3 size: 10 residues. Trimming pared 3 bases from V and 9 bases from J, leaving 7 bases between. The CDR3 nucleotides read TGCAGTGCTAGGGGCGGGACGCAGTATTTT. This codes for CSARGGTQYF.

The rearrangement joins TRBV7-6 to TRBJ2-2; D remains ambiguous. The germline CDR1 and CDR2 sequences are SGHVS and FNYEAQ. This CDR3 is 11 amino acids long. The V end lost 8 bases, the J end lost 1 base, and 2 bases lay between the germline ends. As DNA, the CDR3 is TGTGCCAGCGGGAACACCGGGGAGCTGTTTTTT. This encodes CASGNTGELFF.

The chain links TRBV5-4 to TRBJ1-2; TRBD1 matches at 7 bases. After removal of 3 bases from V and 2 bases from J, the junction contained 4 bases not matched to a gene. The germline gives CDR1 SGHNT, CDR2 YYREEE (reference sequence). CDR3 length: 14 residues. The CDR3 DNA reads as TGTGCCAGCAGCTCGGGACAGACAAACTATGGCTACACCTTC. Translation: CASSSGQTNYGYTF.

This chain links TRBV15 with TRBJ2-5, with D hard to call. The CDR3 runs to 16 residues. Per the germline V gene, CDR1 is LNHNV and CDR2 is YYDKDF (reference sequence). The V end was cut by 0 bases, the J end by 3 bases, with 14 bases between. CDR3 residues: CATSRDPGRNEETQYF. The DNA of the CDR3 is TGTGCCACCAGCAGAGATCCAGGACGTAACGAAGAGACCCAGTACTTC.

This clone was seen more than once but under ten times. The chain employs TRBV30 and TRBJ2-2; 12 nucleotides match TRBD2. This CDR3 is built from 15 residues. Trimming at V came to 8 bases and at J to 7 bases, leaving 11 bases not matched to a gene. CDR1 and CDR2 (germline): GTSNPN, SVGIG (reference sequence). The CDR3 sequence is CAGASGRAGIGELFF. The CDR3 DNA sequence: TGTGCCGGAGCTAGCGGGAGGGCCGGTATCGGGGAGCTGTTTTTT.

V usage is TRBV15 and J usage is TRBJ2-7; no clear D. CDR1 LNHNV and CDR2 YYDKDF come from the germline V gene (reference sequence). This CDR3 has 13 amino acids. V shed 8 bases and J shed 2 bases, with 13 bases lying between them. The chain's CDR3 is CATSEQMAYEQYF. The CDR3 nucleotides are TGTGCCACCTCTGAACAGATGGCCTACGAGCAGTACTTC.

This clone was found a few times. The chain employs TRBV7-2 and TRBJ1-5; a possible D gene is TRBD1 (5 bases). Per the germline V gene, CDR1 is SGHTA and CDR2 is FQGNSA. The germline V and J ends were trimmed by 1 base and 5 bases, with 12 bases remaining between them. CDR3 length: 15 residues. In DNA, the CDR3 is TGTGCCAGCAGCTTAGGGTCAGGGTTACATCAGCCCCAGCATTTT. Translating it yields CASSLGSGLHQPQHF.

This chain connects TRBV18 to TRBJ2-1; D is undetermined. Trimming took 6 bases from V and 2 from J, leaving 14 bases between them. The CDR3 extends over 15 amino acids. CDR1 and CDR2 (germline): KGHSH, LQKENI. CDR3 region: CASSVGAPPYNEQFF. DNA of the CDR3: TGTGCCAGCTCCGTCGGCGCCCCTCCCTACAATGAGCAGTTCTTC.

CDR3 residues: CASSRAGTGNYGYTF. The CDR3, as DNA: TGTGCCAGTAGTCGTGCCGGGACAGGGAACTATGGCTACACCTTC. This sequence joins TRBV19 and TRBJ1-2; TRBD1 agrees at 9 bases. After removal of 5 bases from V and 2 bases from J, the junction contained 6 bases not matched to a gene. The CDR3 is 15 residues long. Germline assignment: CDR1 LNHDA and CDR2 SQIVND (reference sequence). The full variable domain, completed using reference TRBV19 and TRBJ1-2, is DGGITQSPKYLFRKEGQNVTLSCEQNLNHDAMYWYRQDPGQGLRLIYYSQIVNDFQKGDIAEGYSVSREKKESFPLTVTSAQKNPTAFYLCASSRAGTGNYGYTFGSGTRLTVV.

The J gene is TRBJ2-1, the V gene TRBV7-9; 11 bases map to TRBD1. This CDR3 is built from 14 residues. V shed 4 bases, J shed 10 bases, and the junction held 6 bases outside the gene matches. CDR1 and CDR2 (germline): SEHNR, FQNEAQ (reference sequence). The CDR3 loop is CASSSGQGAGEQFF. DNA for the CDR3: TGTGCCAGCAGCTCCGGACAGGGGGCAGGGGAGCAGTTCTTC.

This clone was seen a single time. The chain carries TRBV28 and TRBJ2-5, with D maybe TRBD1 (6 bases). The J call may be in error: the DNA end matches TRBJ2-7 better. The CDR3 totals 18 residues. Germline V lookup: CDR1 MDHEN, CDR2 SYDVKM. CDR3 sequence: CASSFPLRTDLSSYEQYF. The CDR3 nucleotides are TGTGCCAGCAGTTTCCCCCTCAGGACAGACCTTAGCTCCTACGAGCAGTACTTC.

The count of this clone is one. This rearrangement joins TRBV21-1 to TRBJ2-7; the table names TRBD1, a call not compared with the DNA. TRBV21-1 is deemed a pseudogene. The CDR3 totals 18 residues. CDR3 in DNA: TGTGCCAGCAGCGAATCCCCGACAGGGGCACCATGCTCCTACGAGCAGTACTTC. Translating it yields CASSESPTGAPCSYEQYF.

CDR3 nucleotides: TGTGCCAGCAGTCCTCGACTAGCGGCCAATGAGCAGTTCTTC. Protein sequence: CASSPRLAANEQFF. The V gene is TRBV2, the J gene TRBJ2-1; 9 nucleotides match TRBD2. V lost 5 bases, J lost 6 bases, and 5 bases stayed unmatched. Germline loops: CDR1 SNHLY, CDR2 FYNNEI. CDR3 size: 14 residues.

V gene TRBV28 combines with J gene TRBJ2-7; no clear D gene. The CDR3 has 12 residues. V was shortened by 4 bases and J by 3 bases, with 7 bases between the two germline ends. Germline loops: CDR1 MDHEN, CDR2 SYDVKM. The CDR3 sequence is CASSSVYYEQYF. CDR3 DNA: TGTGCCAGCAGTTCGGTGTACTACGAGCAGTACTTC.

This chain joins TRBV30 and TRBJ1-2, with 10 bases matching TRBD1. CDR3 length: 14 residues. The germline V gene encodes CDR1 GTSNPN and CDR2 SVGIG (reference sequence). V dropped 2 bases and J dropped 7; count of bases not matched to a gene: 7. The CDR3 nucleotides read TGTGCCTGGAGTCGGGACAGGGGTTCCGGTGGCTACACCTTC. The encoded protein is CAWSRDRGSGGYTF.

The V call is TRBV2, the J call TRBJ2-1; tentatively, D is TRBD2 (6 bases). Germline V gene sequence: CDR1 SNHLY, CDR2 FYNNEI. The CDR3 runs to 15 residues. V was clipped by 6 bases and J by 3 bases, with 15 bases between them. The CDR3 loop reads CASRGGRGLYNEQFF. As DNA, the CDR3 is TGTGCCAGCAGAGGAGGACGGGGACTCTACAATGAGCAGTTCTTC.

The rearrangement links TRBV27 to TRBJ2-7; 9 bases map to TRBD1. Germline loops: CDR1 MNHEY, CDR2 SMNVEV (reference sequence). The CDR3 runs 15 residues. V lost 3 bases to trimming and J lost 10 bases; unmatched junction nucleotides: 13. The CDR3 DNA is TGTGCCAGCAGTTTCCCTCCCGGGACAGGGCCCTTTCAGTACTTC. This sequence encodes CASSFPPGTGPFQYF.

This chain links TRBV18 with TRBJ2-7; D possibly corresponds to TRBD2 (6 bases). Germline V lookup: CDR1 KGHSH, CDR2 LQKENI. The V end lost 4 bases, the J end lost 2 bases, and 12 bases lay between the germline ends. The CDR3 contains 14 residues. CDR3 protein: CASSLGSQTYEQYF. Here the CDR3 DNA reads TGTGCCAGCTCACTCGGGAGTCAAACCTACGAGCAGTACTTC.

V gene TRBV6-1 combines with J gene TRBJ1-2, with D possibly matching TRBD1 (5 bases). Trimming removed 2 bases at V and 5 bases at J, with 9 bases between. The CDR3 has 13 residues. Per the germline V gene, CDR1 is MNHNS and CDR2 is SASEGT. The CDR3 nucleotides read TGTGCCAGCAGTGAAAATAGGGGTTATGGCTACACCTTC. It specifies CASSENRGYGYTF.

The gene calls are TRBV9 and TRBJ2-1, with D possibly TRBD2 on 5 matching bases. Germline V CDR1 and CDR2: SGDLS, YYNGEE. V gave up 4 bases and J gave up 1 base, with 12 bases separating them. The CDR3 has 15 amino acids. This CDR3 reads CASSRTAPSYNEQFF. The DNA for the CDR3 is TGTGCCAGCAGCAGGACTGCTCCATCCTACAATGAGCAGTTCTTC. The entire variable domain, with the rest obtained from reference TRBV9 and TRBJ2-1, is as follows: DSGVTQTPKHLITATGQRVTLRCSPRSGDLSVYWYQQSLDQGLQFLIQYYNGEERAKGNILERFSAQQFPDLHSELNLSSLELGDSALYFCASSRTAPSYNEQFFGPGTRLTVL.